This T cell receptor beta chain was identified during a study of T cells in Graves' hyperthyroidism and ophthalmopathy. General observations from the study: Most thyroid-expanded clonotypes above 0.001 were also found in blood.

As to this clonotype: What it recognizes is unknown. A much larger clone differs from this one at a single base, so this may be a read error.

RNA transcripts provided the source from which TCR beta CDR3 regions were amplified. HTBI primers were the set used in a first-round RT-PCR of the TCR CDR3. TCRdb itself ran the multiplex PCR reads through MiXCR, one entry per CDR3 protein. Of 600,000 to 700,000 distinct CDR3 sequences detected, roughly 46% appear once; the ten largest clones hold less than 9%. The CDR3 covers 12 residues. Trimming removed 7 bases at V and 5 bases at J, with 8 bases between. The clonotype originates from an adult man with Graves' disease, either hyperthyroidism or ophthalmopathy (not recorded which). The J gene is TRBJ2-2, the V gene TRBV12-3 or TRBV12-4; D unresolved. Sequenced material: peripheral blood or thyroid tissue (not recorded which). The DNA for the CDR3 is TGTGCCAGCACGATGTGGACCGGGGAGCTGTTTTTT. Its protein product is CASTMWTGELFF.